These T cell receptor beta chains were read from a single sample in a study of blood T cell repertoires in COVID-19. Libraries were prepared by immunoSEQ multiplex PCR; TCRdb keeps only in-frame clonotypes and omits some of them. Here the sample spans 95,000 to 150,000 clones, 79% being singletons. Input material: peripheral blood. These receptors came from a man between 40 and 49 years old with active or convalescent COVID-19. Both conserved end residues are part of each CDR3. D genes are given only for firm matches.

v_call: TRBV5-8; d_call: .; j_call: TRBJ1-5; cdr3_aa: CASSFDRLNQPQHF
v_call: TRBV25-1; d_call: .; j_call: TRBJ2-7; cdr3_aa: CASSEGSSYEQYF
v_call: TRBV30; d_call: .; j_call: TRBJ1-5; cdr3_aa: CAWSVRGNQPQHF
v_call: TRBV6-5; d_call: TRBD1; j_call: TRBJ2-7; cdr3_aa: CASSRTGVEQYF
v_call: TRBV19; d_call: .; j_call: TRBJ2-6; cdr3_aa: CASSWPSGANVLTF
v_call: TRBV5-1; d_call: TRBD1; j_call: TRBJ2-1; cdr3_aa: CASRYSGTGGVSSYNEQFF
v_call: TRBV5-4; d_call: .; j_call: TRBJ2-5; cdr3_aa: CASSSPASQETQYF
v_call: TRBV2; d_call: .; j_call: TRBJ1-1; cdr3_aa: CAKREWNTEAFF
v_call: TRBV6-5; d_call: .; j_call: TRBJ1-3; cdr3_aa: CASRLSRGNTIYF
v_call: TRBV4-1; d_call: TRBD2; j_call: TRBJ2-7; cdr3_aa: CASSLNSGLDYEQYF
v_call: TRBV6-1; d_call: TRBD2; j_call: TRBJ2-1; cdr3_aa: CASSELAGGQSHEQFF
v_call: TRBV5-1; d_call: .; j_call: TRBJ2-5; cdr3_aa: CASSLGAPGQETQYF
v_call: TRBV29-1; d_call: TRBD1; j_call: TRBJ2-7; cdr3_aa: CSVYRDSYEQYF
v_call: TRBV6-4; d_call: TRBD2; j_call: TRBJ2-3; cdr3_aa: CASSPDGAGGTDTQYF
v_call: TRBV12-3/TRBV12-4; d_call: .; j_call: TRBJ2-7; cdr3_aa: CASSLTVYEQYF
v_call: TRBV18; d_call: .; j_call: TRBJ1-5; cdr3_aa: CASSPFQFNQPQHF
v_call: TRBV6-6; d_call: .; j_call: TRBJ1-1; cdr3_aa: CASSRSQLNTEAFF
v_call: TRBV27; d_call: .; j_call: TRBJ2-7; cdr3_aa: CASSSTYEQYF
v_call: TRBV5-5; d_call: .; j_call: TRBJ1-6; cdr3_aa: CASSFKSQDPTSSWNSPLHF
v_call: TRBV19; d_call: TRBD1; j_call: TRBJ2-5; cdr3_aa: CASSMTGPRETQYF
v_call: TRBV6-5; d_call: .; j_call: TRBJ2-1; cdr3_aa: CASSYSVTGPSNEQFF
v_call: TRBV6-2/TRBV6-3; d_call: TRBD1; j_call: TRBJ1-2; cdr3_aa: CASSDRGDGYGYTF
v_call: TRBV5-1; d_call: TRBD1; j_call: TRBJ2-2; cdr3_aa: CASSSGTGGPTGELFF
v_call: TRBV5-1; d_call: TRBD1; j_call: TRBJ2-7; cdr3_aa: CASSPSGTGREQYF
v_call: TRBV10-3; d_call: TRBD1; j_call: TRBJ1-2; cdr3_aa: CAISEGQGGYTF
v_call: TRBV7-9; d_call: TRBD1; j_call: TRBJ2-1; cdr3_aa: CASSFGTAPNEQFF
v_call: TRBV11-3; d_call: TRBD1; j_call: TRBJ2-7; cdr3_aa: CASSFRASGTGSYEQYF
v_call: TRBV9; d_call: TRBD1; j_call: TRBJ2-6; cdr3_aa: CASSGTPGQLASGANVLTF
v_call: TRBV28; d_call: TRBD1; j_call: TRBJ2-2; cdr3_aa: CASRPLGQGTAGELFF
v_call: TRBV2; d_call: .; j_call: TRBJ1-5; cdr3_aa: CASSPRGEQPQHF
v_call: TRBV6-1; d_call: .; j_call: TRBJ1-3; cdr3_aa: CASSESGARSGNTIYF
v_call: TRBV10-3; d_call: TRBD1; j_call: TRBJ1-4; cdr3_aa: CAISDPPGGDEKLFF
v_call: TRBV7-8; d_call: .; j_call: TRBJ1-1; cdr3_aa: CASSSLWGRTMNTEAFF
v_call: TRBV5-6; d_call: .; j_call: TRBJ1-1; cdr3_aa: CASSFEGRNTEAFF
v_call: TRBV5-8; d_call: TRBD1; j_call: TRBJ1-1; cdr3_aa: CASSLTTGVSEAFF
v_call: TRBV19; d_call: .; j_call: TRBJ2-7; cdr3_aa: CASSIAGVTAYEQYF
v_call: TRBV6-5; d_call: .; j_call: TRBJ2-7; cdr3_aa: CATRRGTGLGQYF
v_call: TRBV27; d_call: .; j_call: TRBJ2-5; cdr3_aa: CASSSRIGGPQETQYF
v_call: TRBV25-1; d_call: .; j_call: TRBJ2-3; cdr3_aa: CASSEYGAEVQYF
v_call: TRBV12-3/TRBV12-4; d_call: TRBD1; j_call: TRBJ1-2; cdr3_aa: CASATGVGGYTF
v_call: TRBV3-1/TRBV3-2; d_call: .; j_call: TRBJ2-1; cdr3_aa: CASSQDGGGWDEQFF
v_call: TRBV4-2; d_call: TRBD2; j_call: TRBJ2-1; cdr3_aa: CASSRGLAGINEQFF
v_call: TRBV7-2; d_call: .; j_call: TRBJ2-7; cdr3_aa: CASSRSTDAHSYEQYF
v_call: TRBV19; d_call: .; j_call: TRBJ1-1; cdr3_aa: CASSMDRSMNTEAFF
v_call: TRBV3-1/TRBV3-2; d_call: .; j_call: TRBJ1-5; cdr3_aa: CASSQGRAQPQHF
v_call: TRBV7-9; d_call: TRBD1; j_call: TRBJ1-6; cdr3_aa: CASSSTGAGQSPLHF
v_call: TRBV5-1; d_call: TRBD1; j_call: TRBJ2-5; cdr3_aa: CASSFEQGWGTQYF
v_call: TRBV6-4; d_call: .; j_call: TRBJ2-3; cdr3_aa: CASSDLGGGSTDTQYF
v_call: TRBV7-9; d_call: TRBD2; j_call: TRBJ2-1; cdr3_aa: CASSSLLAGGPRIYNEQFF